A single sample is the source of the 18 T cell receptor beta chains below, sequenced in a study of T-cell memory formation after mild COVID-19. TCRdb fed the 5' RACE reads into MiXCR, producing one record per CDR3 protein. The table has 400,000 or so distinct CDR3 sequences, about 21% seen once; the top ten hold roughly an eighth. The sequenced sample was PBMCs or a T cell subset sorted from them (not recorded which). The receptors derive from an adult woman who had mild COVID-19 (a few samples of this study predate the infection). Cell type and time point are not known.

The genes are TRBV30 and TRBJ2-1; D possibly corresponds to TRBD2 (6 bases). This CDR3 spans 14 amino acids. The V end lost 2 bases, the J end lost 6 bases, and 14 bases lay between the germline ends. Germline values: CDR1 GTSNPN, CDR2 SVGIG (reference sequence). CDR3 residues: CAWSIGGLGNEQFF. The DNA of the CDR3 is TGTGCCTGGAGTATAGGAGGGCTTGGCAATGAGCAGTTCTTC.

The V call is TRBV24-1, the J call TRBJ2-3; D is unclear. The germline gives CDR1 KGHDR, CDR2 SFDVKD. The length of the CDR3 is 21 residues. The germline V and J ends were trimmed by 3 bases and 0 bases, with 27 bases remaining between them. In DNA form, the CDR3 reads TGTGCCACCAGTGATACTTCGCTCGGGCAGCACAGCGAAGGGAGCACAGATACGCAGTATTTT. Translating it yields CATSDTSLGQHSEGSTDTQYF.

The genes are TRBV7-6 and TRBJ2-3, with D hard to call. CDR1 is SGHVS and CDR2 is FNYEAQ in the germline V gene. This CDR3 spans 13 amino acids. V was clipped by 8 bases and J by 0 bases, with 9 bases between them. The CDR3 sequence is CASSAPSTDTQYF. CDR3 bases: TGTGCCAGCTCGGCCCCTAGCACAGATACGCAGTATTTT. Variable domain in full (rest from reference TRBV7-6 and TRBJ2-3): GAGVSQSPRYKVTKRGQDVALRCDPISGHVSLYWYRQALGQGPEFLTYFNYEAQQDKSGLPNDRFSAERPEGSISTLTIQRTEQRDSAMYRCASSAPSTDTQYFGPGTRLTVL.

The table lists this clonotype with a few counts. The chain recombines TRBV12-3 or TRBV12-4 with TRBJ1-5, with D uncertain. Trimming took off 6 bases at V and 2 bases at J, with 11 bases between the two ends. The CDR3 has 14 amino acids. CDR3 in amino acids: CASRKERGNQPQHF. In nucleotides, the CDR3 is TGTGCCAGCAGAAAAGAGAGGGGCAATCAGCCCCAGCATTTT.

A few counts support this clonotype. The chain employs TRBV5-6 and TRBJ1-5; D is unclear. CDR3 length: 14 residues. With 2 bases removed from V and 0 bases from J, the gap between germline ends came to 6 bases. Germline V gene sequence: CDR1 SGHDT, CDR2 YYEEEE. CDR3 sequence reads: CASSFVGSNQPQHF. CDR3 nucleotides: TGTGCCAGCAGCTTCGTGGGTAGCAATCAGCCCCAGCATTTT.

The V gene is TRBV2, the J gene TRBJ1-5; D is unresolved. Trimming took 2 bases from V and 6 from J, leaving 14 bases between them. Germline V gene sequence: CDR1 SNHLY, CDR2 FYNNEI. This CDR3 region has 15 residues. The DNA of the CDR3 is TGTGCCAGCAGTGAAACGGGCGGTAGTCTTCAGCCCCAGCATTTT. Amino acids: CASSETGGSLQPQHF.

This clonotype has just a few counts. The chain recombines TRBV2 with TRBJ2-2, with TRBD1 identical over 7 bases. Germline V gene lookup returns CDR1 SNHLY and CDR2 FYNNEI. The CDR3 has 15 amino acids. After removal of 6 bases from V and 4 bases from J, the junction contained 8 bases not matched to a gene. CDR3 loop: CASRPGTAFTGELFF. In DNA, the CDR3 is TGTGCCAGCAGACCAGGGACAGCGTTCACCGGGGAGCTGTTTTTT.

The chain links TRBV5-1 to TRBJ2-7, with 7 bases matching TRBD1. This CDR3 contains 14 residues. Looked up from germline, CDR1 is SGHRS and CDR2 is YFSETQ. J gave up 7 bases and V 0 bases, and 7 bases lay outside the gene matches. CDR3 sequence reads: CASSLGQGSGEQYF. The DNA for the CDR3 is TGCGCCAGCAGCTTGGGACAGGGTTCCGGGGAGCAGTACTTC.

CDR3 DNA: TGTGCCAGCAGTTGGGGGGCGAGTGGGGCCAACGTCCTGACTTTC. Its protein product is CASSWGASGANVLTF. This chain connects TRBV12-3 or TRBV12-4 to TRBJ2-6; tentatively, D is TRBD1 or TRBD2 (6 bases each). The CDR3 has 15 residues. V was cut by 4 bases and J by 3 bases, with 10 bases left in between.

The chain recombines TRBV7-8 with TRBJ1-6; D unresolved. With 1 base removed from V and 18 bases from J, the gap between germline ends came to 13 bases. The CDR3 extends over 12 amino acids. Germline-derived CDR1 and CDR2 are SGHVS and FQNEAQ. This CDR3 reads CASSLGAVVSHF. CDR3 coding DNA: TGTGCCAGCAGCTTAGGAGCCGTGGTGAGCCACTTT.

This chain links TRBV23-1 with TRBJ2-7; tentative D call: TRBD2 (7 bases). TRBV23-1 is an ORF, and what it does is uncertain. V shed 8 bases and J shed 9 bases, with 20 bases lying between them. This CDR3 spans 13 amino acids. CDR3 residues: CASARRGGRGQYF. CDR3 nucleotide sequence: TGCGCCAGCGCTCGGAGGGGGGGGAGAGGGCAGTACTTC.

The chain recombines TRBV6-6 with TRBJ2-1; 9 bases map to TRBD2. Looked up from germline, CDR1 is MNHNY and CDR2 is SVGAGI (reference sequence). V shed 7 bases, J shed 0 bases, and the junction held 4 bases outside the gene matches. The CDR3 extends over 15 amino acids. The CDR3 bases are TGTGCCAGCACTCCACTAGCGGGCTCCTACAATGAGCAGTTCTTC. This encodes CASTPLAGSYNEQFF.

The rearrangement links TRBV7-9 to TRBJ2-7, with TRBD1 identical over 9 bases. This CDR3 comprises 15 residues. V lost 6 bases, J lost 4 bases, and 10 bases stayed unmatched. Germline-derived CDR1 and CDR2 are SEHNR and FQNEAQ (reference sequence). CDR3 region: CASSPRTGDPYEQYF. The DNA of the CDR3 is TGTGCCAGCAGTCCTCGGACAGGGGATCCTTACGAGCAGTACTTC.

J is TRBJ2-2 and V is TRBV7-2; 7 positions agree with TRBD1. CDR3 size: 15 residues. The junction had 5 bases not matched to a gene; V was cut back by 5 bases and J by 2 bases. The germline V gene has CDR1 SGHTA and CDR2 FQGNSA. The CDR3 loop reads CASSNWDSNTGELFF. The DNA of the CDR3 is TGTGCCAGCAGCAACTGGGACAGCAACACCGGGGAGCTGTTTTTT. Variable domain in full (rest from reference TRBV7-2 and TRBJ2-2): GAGVSQSPSNKVTEKGKDVELRCDPISGHTALYWYRQSLGQGLEFLIYFQGNSAPDKSGLPSDRFSAERTGGSVSTLTIQRTQQEDSAVYLCASSNWDSNTGELFFGEGSRLTVL.

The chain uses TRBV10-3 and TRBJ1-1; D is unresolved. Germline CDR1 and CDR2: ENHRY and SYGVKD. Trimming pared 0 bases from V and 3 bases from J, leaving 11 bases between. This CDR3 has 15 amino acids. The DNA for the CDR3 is TGTGCCATCAGTGAGTCGTTGGGAGAACACACTGAAGCTTTCTTT. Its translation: CAISESLGEHTEAFF.

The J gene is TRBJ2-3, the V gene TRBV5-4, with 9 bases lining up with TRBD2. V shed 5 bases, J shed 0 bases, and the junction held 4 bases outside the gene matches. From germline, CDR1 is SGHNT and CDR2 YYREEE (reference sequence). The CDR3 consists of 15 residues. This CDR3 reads CASRAGGASTDTQYF. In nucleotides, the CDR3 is TGTGCCAGCAGAGCGGGGGGCGCAAGCACAGATACGCAGTATTTT.

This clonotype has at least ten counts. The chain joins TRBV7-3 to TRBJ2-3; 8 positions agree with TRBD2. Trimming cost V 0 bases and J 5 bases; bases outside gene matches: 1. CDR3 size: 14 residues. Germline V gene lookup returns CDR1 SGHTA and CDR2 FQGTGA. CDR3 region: CASSLTTSGDTQYF. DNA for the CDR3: TGTGCCAGCAGCTTAACAACTAGCGGAGATACGCAGTATTTT.

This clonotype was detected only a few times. Here the CDR3 reads CASSPTSGWNEQFF. The CDR3 DNA reads TGTGCCAGCAGTCCGACTAGCGGGTGGAATGAGCAGTTCTTC. The rearrangement uses TRBV12-3 or TRBV12-4 and TRBJ2-1, with 10 bases lining up with TRBD2. The V segment lost 5 bases and the J segment 7 bases; nucleotides outside the gene matches: 5. The CDR3 covers 14 residues.